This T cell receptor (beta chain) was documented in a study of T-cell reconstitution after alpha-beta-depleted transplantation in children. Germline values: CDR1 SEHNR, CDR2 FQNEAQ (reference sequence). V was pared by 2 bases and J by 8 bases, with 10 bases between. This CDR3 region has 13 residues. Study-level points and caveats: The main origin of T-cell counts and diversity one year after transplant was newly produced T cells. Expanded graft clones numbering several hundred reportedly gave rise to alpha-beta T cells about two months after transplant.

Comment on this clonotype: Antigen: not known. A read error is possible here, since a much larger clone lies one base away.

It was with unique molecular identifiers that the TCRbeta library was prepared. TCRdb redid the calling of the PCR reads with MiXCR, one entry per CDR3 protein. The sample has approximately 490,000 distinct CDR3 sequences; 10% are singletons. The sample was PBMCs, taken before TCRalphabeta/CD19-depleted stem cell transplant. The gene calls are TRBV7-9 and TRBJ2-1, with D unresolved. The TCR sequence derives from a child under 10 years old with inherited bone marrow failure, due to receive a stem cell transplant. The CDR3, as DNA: TGTGCCAGCAGCTTATCCTTGGGCCATGAGCAGTTCTTC. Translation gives CASSLSLGHEQFF.